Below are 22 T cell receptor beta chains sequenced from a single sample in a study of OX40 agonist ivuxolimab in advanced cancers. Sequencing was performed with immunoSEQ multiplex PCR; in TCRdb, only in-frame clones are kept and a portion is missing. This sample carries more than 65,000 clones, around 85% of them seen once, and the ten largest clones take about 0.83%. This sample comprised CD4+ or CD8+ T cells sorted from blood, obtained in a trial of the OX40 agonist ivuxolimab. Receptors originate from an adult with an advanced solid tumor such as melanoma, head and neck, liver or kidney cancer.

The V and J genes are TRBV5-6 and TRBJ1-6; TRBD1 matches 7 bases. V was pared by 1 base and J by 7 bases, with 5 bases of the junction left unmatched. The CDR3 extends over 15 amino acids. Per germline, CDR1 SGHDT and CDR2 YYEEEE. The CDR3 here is CASSLIQGVNSPLHF. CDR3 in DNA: TGTGCCAGCAGCTTGATCCAGGGGGTGAATTCACCCCTCCACTTT. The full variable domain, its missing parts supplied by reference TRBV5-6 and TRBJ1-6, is DAGVTQSPTHLIKTRGQQVTLRCSPKSGHDTVSWYQQALGQGPQFIFQYYEEEERQRGNFPDRFSGHQFPNYSSELNVNALLLGDSALYLCASSLIQGVNSPLHFGNGTRLTVT.

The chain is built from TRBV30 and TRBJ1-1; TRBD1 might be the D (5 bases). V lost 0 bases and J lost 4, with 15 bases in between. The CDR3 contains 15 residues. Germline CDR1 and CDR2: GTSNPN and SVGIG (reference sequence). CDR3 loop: CAWSVGSGGVTEAFF. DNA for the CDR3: TGTGCCTGGAGTGTAGGGTCCGGGGGGGTCACTGAAGCTTTCTTT.

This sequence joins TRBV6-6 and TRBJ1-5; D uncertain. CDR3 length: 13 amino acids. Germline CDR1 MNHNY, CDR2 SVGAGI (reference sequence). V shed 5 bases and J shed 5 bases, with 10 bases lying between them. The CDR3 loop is CASSPTGDQPQHF. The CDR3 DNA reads TGTGCCAGCAGTCCGACGGGAGATCAGCCCCAGCATTTT.

The chain's CDR3 is CASTPGGSGLYNEQFF. CDR3 nucleotide sequence: TGCGCCAGCACCCCCGGGGGTAGCGGTTTATACAATGAGCAGTTCTTC. V and J are TRBV5-1 and TRBJ2-1; possibly TRBD2 for D (6 bases). With 6 bases removed from V and 4 bases from J, the gap between germline ends came to 20 bases. Germline CDR1 is SGHRS and CDR2 is YFSETQ. The CDR3 length is 16 residues.

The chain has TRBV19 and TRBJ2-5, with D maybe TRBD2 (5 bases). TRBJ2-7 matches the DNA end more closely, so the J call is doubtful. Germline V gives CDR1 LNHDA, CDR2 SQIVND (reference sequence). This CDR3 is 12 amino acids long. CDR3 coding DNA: TGTGCCAGTAGGAGAGGGAAAGACGAGCAGTACTTC. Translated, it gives CASRRGKDEQYF.

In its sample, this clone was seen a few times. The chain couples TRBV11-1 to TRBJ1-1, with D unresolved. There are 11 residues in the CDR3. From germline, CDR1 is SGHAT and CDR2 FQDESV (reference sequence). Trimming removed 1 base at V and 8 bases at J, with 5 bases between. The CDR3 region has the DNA TGTGCCAGCAGCTTAGGAGGGGAAGCTTTCTTT. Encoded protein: CASSLGGEAFF.

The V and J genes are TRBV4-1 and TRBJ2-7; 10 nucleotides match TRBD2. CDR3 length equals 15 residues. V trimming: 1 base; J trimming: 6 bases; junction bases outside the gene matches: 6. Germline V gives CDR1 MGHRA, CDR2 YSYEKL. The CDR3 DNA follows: TGCGCCAGCAGCCAAGTATCTAGCGGGAGAGGCGAGCAGTACTTC. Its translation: CASSQVSSGRGEQYF.

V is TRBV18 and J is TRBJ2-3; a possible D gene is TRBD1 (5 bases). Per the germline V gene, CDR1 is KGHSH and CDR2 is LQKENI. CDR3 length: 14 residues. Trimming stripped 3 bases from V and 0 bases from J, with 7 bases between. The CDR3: CASSPQGSTDTQYF. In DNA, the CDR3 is TGTGCCAGCTCACCCCAGGGTAGCACAGATACGCAGTATTTT.

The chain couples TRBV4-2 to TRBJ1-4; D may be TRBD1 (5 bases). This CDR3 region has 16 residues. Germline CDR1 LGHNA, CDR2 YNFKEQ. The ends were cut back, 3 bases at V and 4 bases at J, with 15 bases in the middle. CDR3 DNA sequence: TGTGCCAGCAGCCAGGACGACAGCTCACTTAATGAAAAACTGTTTTTT. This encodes CASSQDDSSLNEKLFF.

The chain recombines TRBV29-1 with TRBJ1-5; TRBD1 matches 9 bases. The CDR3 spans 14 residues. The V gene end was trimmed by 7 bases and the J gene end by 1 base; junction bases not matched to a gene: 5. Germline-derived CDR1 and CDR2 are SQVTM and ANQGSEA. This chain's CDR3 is CSAGTGNSNQPQHF. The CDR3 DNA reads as TGCAGCGCCGGGACAGGGAACAGCAATCAGCCCCAGCATTTT.

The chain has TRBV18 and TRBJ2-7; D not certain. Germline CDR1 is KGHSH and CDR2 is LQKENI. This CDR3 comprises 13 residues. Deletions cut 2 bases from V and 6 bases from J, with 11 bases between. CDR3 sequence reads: CASSPDVLGEQYF. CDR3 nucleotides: TGTGCCAGCTCACCAGACGTTCTAGGCGAGCAGTACTTC.

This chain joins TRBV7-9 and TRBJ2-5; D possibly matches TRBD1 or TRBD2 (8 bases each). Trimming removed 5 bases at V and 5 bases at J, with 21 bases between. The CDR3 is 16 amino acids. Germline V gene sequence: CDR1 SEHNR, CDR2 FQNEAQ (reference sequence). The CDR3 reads CASSRAGTGGGETQYF. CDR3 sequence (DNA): TGTGCCAGCAGCCGAGCCGGGACAGGCGGGGGGGAGACCCAGTACTTC.

The CDR3 reads CASSPPNSGVYNEQFF. The CDR3 nucleotides read TGTGCCAGCAGCCCCCCTAATAGCGGGGTGTACAATGAGCAGTTCTTC. The chain links TRBV7-2 to TRBJ2-1; 8 bases line up with TRBD2. Germline V gives CDR1 SGHTA, CDR2 FQGNSA. The CDR3 is made up of 16 amino acids. After removal of 5 bases from V and 4 bases from J, the junction contained 10 bases not matched to a gene.

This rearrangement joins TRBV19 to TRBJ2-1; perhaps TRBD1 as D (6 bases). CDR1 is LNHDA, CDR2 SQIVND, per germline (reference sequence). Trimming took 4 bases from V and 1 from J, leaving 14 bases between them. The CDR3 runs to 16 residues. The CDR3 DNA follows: TGTGCCAGTAGTACTAACAGGGCTCCTTCCTACAATGAGCAGTTCTTC. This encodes CASSTNRAPSYNEQFF.

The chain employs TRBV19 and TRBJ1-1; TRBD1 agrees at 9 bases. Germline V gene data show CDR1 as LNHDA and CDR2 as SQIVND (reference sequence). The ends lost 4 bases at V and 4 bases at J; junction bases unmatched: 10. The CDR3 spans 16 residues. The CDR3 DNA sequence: TGTGCCAGTAGTAACCCCGGGACAGGGCCGGGCACTGAAGCTTTCTTT. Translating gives CASSNPGTGPGTEAFF.

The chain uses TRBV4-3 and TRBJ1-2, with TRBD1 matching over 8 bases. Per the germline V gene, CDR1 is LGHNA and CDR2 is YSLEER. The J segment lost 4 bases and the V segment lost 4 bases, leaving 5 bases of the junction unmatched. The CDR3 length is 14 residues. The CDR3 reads CASSPAGGAYGYTF. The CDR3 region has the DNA TGCGCCAGCAGCCCCGCAGGGGGCGCCTATGGCTACACCTTC.

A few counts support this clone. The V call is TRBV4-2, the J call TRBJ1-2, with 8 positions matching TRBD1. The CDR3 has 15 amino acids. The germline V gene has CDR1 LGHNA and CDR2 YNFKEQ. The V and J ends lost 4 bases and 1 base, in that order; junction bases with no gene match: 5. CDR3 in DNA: TGTGCCAGCAGCCTTGACAGGGGACTTAACTATGGCTACACCTTC. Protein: CASSLDRGLNYGYTF.

CDR3 sequence: CASSTRTGGMVGYTF. CDR3 nucleotide sequence: TGTGCCAGCAGTACTCGGACAGGGGGTATGGTTGGCTACACCTTC. V gene TRBV6-1 combines with J gene TRBJ1-2, with TRBD1 matching over 10 bases. This CDR3 spans 15 amino acids. The V gene's germline CDR1 is MNHNS and CDR2 SASEGT. V lost 5 bases, J lost 7 bases, and 10 bases stayed unmatched.

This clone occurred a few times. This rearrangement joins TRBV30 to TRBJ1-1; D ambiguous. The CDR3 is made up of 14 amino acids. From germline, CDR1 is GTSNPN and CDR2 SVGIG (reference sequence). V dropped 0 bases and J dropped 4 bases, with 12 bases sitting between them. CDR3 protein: CAWSVPGSSTEAFF. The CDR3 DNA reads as TGTGCCTGGAGTGTTCCGGGGTCGAGCACTGAAGCTTTCTTT.

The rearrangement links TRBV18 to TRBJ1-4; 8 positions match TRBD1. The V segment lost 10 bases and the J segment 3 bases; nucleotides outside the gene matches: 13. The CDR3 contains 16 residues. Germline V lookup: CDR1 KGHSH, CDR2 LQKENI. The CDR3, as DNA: TGTGCCACCACAGAGACCCTACAGGGGGCTAATGAAAAACTGTTTTTT. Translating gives CATTETLQGANEKLFF.

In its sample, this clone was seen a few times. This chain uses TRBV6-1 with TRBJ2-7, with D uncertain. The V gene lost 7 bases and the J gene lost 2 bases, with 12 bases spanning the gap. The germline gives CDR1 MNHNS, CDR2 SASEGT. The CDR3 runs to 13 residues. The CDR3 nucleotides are TGTGCCAGCATTTTTCCGAGGACCTACGAGCAGTACTTC. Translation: CASIFPRTYEQYF.

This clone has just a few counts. In nucleotides, the CDR3 is TGTGCCAGCTCACGGGGAGGGGGCGTAAGCTCCTACGAGCAGTACTTC. This codes for CASSRGGGVSSYEQYF. The chain employs TRBV18 and TRBJ2-7, with D perhaps given as TRBD1 or TRBD2 (7 bases each). The CDR3 loop spans 16 amino acids. V was clipped by 4 bases and J by 0 bases, with 16 bases between them. Germline V gene data show CDR1 as KGHSH and CDR2 as LQKENI.